The 21 T cell receptor beta chains reported below all come from one sample, sequenced in a study of blood T cell repertoires in COVID-19 (dated by TCRdb to about 2020). The method was the immunoSEQ multiplex PCR assay. TCRdb's version of the immuneACCESS table is confined to in-frame rearrangements and falls short of the full clone set. An unresolved V gene accounts for under half of the shortfall where checked; the remainder is of unknown origin. Here the sample has around 150,000 clones; almost 80% occur a single time. Approximately 11% of the sample is taken by the ten largest. The source material was peripheral blood. These receptors originate from a man in his 60s who had recovered from COVID-19.

This clone was observed many times. The rearrangement links TRBV4-3 to TRBJ1-4, with 8 bases matching TRBD1. The ends lost 2 bases at V and 5 bases at J; junction bases unmatched: 4. Germline V CDR1 and CDR2: LGHNA, YSLEER. The CDR3 spans 15 residues. CDR3 sequence: CASSQSWTGNEKLFF. CDR3 DNA sequence: TGCGCCAGCAGCCAAAGCTGGACAGGGAATGAAAAACTGTTTTTT.

The chain couples TRBV9 to TRBJ1-2; D is perhaps TRBD1 (6 bases). V was clipped by 3 bases and J by 0 bases, with 15 bases between them. Germline values: CDR1 SGDLS, CDR2 YYNGEE. The CDR3 is 16 amino acids. The CDR3 sequence: CASSEPSGAANYGYTF. Here the CDR3 DNA reads TGTGCCAGCAGCGAGCCCTCAGGGGCCGCTAACTATGGCTACACCTTC.

The J gene is TRBJ1-5, the V gene TRBV10-3, with no clear D. The CDR3 loop spans 12 amino acids. The germline gives CDR1 ENHRY, CDR2 SYGVKD. With 8 bases removed from V and 1 base from J, the gap between germline ends came to 6 bases. The CDR3 region has the DNA TGTGCCATCGGGGAGAGCAATCAGCCCCAGCATTTT. It is translated as CAIGESNQPQHF.

This clone was seen just once. The chain carries TRBV28 and TRBJ2-5, with TRBD2 matching 9 bases. CDR3 length: 15 residues. V dropped 6 bases and J dropped 4; count of bases not matched to a gene: 9. In germline, CDR1 is MDHEN, CDR2 SYDVKM. The CDR3 region is CASSPNSAGGETQYF. CDR3 bases: TGTGCCAGCAGCCCGAACTCAGCGGGGGGAGAGACCCAGTACTTC.

The rearrangement links TRBV18 to TRBJ2-2, with TRBD2 identical over 7 bases. V shed 5 bases, J shed 3 bases, and the junction held 9 bases outside the gene matches. The CDR3 sequence is 16 residues long. Germline V lookup: CDR1 KGHSH, CDR2 LQKENI. The CDR3 DNA is TGTGCCAGCTCATCGAATCTAGCGGTAGACACCGGGGAGCTGTTTTTT. Translation gives CASSSNLAVDTGELFF.

This clone was detected only once. The chain links TRBV7-3 to TRBJ1-1, with 7 bases identical to TRBD1. Germline assignment: CDR1 SGHTA and CDR2 FQGTGA. The trim removed 5 bases at V and 1 base at J, leaving 4 bases unmatched. The CDR3 extends over 14 amino acids. The CDR3 bases are TGTGCCAGCAGCCCAGGGGGTCAGAACACTGAAGCTTTCTTT. It specifies CASSPGGQNTEAFF.

V is TRBV2 and J is TRBJ2-2, with 7 bases matching TRBD2. The CDR3 loop spans 14 amino acids. V trimming: 6 bases; J trimming: 1 base; junction bases outside the gene matches: 2. Looked up from germline, CDR1 is SNHLY and CDR2 is FYNNEI. The CDR3, as DNA: TGTGCCAGCAGGGCGGGGGTGAACACCGGGGAGCTGTTTTTT. Its protein product is CASRAGVNTGELFF.

The CDR3 spells CASSQADRAAGKTEAFF. The CDR3 DNA follows: TGCGCCAGCAGCCAGGCAGACAGGGCGGCTGGTAAAACTGAAGCTTTCTTT. The chain recombines TRBV4-1 with TRBJ1-1, with 7 bases fitting TRBD1. Trimming took 3 bases from V and 5 from J; bases not matched to a gene: 15. The CDR3 covers 17 residues. The germline V gene has CDR1 MGHRA and CDR2 YSYEKL.

The rearrangement links TRBV6-5 to TRBJ2-1, with 9 bases identical to TRBD2. The CDR3 is 15 amino acids. The V and J ends lost 6 bases and 4 bases, in that order; junction bases with no gene match: 7. Germline CDR1 is MNHEY and CDR2 is SVGAGI. CDR3 nucleotide sequence: TGTGCCAGCAGCTCCGGGACTAGCATTTACAATGAGCAGTTCTTC. As protein: CASSSGTSIYNEQFF.

This clone was observed a single time. The chain employs TRBV28 and TRBJ2-2; 7 bases fit TRBD2. V lost 6 bases to trimming and J lost 1 base; unmatched junction nucleotides: 8. CDR1 and CDR2 (germline): MDHEN, SYDVKM. The length of the CDR3 is 16 residues. The CDR3 coding sequence is TGTGCCAGCAGCCAAACTAGCGCCGTGAACACCGGGGAGCTGTTTTTT. It yields the protein CASSQTSAVNTGELFF.

Written as DNA, the CDR3 is TGCAGCGGGATGGGACAGGGAAACTACGAGCAGTACTTC. Amino acids: CSGMGQGNYEQYF. The chain has TRBV29-1 and TRBJ2-7, with TRBD1 identical over 9 bases. Per germline, CDR1 SQVTM and CDR2 ANQGSEA. V shed 7 bases, J shed 3 bases, and the junction held 7 bases outside the gene matches. CDR3 length: 13 amino acids.

The chain employs TRBV30 and TRBJ1-5; D might be TRBD1 (6 bases). V was shortened by 0 bases and J by 6 bases, with 12 bases between the two germline ends. The CDR3 has 14 amino acids. Germline V lookup: CDR1 GTSNPN, CDR2 SVGIG (reference sequence). CDR3 amino acids: CAWSVQGEGQPQHF. The DNA of the CDR3 is TGTGCCTGGAGTGTACAGGGTGAAGGTCAGCCCCAGCATTTT.

This rearrangement joins TRBV11-2 to TRBJ2-5; 7 nucleotides align to TRBD2. The V and J ends lost 1 base and 5 bases, in that order; junction bases with no gene match: 4. The CDR3 runs 14 residues. Per the germline V gene, CDR1 is SGHAT and CDR2 is FQNNGV. DNA of the CDR3: TGTGCCAGCAGCTTAGTAGGACTAGAGGAGACCCAGTACTTC. It yields the protein CASSLVGLEETQYF.

The rearrangement joins TRBV9 to TRBJ2-1; D possibly corresponds to TRBD1 (6 bases). Per germline, CDR1 SGDLS and CDR2 YYNGEE. Trimming pared 3 bases from V and 4 bases from J, leaving 14 bases between. This CDR3 comprises 15 residues. CDR3 region: CASSAQGHLYNEQFF. CDR3 nucleotides: TGTGCCAGCAGCGCACAGGGCCACCTATACAATGAGCAGTTCTTC. The full variable domain, completed using reference TRBV9 and TRBJ2-1, is DSGVTQTPKHLITATGQRVTLRCSPRSGDLSVYWYQQSLDQGLQFLIQYYNGEERAKGNILERFSAQQFPDLHSELNLSSLELGDSALYFCASSAQGHLYNEQFFGPGTRLTVL.

The chain carries TRBV6-1 and TRBJ2-1; TRBD2 agrees at 12 bases. The germline gives CDR1 MNHNS, CDR2 SASEGT. This CDR3 has 16 residues. V gave up 4 bases and J gave up 4 bases; unmatched junction bases: 5. The CDR3 bases are TGTGCCAGCAGTGGGTCTAGCGGGAGGGTTTACAATGAGCAGTTCTTC. It is translated as CASSGSSGRVYNEQFF.

This chain connects TRBV18 to TRBJ2-3, with 9 bases fitting TRBD2. J gave up 2 bases and V 5 bases, and 8 bases lay outside the gene matches. The germline gives CDR1 KGHSH, CDR2 LQKENI. The CDR3 runs 16 residues. The CDR3 sequence: CASSSQRGANTDTQYF. The DNA of the CDR3 is TGTGCCAGCTCATCGCAGCGGGGGGCTAACACAGATACGCAGTATTTT.

The table lists this clone with a few counts. The chain is built from TRBV4-2 and TRBJ2-1; 7 bases match TRBD1. J gave up 7 bases and V 6 bases, and 12 bases lay outside the gene matches. Germline V gene data show CDR1 as LGHNA and CDR2 as YNFKEQ. This CDR3 has 15 residues. In DNA, the CDR3 is TGTGCCAGCAGTCGACAGGGAGATGGTGGGAATGAGCAGTTCTTC. Protein sequence: CASSRQGDGGNEQFF.

The gene calls are TRBV6-5 and TRBJ1-1, with 7 bases lining up with TRBD1. Germline V gene data show CDR1 as MNHEY and CDR2 as SVGAGI. The CDR3 is made up of 14 amino acids. V gave up 4 bases and J gave up 0 bases; unmatched junction bases: 2. The CDR3 nucleotides read TGTGCCAGCAGTTGGACAGGAGTGAACACTGAAGCTTTCTTT. Its protein product is CASSWTGVNTEAFF.

V gene TRBV3-1 (or the pseudogene TRBV3-2) combines with J gene TRBJ2-7, with 7 bases fitting TRBD2. J lost 0 bases, V lost 1 base, and 6 bases had no gene match. The germline V gene has CDR1 LGHDT and CDR2 YNNKEL (reference sequence). This CDR3 is 16 amino acids long. The CDR3, as DNA: TGTGCCAGCAGCCAAGGACTAGCCAAGAGCTCCTACGAGCAGTACTTC. It is translated as CASSQGLAKSSYEQYF.

The chain has TRBV6-5 and TRBJ1-1; 9 bases match TRBD1. This CDR3 has 13 amino acids. In germline, CDR1 is MNHEY, CDR2 SVGAGI. With V trimmed by 6 bases and J by 3 bases, 2 bases remained unmatched. CDR3 protein: CASSGTGHTEAFF. DNA of the CDR3: TGTGCCAGCAGCGGGACAGGGCACACTGAAGCTTTCTTT.

The chain has TRBV28 and TRBJ2-1, with 10 bases that match TRBD2. CDR1 is MDHEN and CDR2 is SYDVKM in the germline V gene. Trimming at V came to 6 bases and at J to 10 bases, leaving 12 bases not matched to a gene. The CDR3 spans 15 residues. DNA for the CDR3: TGTGCCAGCAGCTCATCACTAGCGGGGCAGTGGGAGCAGTTCTTC. Translation gives CASSSSLAGQWEQFF.